This T cell receptor beta chain was found in a study of cytomegalovirus exposure and HLA in healthy donors. Overall study: Unique TCRs numbering some 80 million, obtained from HLA-typed donors, made up an early data release.

This CDR3 region has 16 residues. Trimming took 5 bases from V and 5 from J; bases not matched to a gene: 4. Germline V gene sequence: CDR1 SGHTA, CDR2 FQGTGA. Primers included in the PCR were 60 Vbeta and 13 Jbeta primers. Assay: immunoSEQ multiplex PCR; the TCRdb copy retains only in-frame clones and omits some. The sample contains some 94,000 clones, 69% of which appear only once. The TCR comes from a man over 45 in good health and CMV-seronegative. The sample taken for sequencing was PBMCs. The chain uses TRBV7-3 and TRBJ2-2; 14 bases line up with TRBD2. CDR3 amino acids: CASSDRLAGGTGELFF. The CDR3 DNA reads as TGTGCCAGCAGCGATCGACTAGCGGGAGGGACCGGGGAGCTGTTTTTT.